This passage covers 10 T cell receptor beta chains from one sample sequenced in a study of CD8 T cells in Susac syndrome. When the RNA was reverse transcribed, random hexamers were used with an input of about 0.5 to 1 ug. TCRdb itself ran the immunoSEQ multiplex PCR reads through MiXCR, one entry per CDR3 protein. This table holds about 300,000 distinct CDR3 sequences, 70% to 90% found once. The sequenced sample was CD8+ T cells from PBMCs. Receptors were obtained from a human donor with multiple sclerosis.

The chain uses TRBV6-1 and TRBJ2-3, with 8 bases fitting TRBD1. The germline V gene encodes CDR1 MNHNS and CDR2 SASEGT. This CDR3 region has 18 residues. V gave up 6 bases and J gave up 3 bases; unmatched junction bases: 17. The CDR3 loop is CASSPNDRGPLDTDTQYF. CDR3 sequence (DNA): TGTGCCAGCAGCCCTAACGACAGGGGACCGCTTGATACAGATACGCAGTATTTT.

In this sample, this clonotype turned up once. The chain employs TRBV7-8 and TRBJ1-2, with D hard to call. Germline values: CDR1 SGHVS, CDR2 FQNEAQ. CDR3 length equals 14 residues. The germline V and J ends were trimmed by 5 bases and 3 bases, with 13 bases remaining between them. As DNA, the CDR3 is TGTGCCAGCAGCCCCTTGCGCCCGGACTATGGCTACACCTTC. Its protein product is CASSPLRPDYGYTF.

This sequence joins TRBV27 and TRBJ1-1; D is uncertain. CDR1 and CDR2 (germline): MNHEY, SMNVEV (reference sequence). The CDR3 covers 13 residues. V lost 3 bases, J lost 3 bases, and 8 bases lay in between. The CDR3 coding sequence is TGTGCCAGCAGTTTTGGTGTTGACACTGAAGCTTTCTTT. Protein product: CASSFGVDTEAFF.

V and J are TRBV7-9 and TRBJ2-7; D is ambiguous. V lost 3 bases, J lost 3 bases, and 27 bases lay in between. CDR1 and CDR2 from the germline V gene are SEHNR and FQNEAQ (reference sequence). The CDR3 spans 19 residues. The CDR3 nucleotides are TGTGCCAGCAGCTTGGGAATGGGCCAGGCTCTCACTTTCGTCTACGAGCAGTACTTC. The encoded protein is CASSLGMGQALTFVYEQYF. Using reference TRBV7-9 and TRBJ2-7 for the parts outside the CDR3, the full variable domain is DTGVSQNPRHKITKRGQNVTFRCDPISEHNRLYWYRQTLGQGPEFLTYFQNEAQLEKSRLLSDRFSAERPKGSFSTLEIQRTEQGDSAMYLCASSLGMGQALTFVYEQYFGPGTRLTVT.

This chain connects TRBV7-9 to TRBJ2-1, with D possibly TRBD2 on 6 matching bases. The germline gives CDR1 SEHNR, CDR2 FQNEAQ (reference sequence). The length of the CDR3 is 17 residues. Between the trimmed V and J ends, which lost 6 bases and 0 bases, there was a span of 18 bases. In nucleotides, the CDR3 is TGTGCCAGCAGACCTGGCGGGGCGGGACCCTCCTACAATGAGCAGTTCTTC. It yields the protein CASRPGGAGPSYNEQFF.

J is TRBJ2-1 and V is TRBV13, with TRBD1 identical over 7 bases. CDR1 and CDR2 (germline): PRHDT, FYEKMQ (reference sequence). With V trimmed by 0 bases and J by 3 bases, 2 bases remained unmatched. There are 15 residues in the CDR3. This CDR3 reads CASSLGQGVYNEQFF. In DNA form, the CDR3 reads TGTGCCAGCAGCTTAGGGCAGGGGGTCTACAATGAGCAGTTCTTC.

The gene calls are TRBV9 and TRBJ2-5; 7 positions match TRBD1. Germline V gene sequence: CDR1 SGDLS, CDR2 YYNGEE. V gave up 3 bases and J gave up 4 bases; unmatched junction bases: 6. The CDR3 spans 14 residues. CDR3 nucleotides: TGTGCCAGCAGCGAAACAGGGGTCGGAGAGACCCAGTACTTC. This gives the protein CASSETGVGETQYF. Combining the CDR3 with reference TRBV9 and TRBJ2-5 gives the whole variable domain DSGVTQTPKHLITATGQRVTLRCSPRSGDLSVYWYQQSLDQGLQFLIQYYNGEERAKGNILERFSAQQFPDLHSELNLSSLELGDSALYFCASSETGVGETQYFGPGTRLLVL.

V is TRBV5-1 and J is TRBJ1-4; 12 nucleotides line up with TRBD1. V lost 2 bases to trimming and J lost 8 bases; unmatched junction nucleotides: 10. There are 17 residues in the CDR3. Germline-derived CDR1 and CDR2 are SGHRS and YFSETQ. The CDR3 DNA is TGCGCCAGCAGCTTTGGGACAGGGGGCTCCCTGAACGAAAAACTGTTTTTT. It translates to CASSFGTGGSLNEKLFF. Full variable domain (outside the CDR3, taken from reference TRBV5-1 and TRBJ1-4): KAGVTQTPRYLIKTRGQQVTLSCSPISGHRSVSWYQQTPGQGLQFLFEYFSETQRNKGNFPGRFSGRQFSNSRSEMNVSTLELGDSALYLCASSFGTGGSLNEKLFFGSGTQLSVL.

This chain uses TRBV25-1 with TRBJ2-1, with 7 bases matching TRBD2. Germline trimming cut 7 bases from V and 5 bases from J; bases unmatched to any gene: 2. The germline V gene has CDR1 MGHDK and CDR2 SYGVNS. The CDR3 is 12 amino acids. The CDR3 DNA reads TGTGCCAGCACACTAGCGAACAATGAGCAGTTCTTC. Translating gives CASTLANNEQFF.

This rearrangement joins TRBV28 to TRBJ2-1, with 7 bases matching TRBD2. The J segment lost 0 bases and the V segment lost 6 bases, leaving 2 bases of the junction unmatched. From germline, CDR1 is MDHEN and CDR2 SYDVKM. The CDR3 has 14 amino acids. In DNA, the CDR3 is TGTGCCAGCAGAAGGGACTACTCCTACAATGAGCAGTTCTTC. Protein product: CASRRDYSYNEQFF.